The clone carrying this T cell receptor beta chain was seen more than once but under ten times. Its specificity is not known. Those donating, healthy Caucasian individuals from Russia, were aged about 6 to 90. The draw of peripheral blood yielded ten milliliters from each donor. Primers used in a second PCR of about 6 to 12 cycles were a sample-barcoded 5' primer and a J-beta primer mix. Each CDR3 protein is one row after TCRdb ran MiXCR on the 5' RACE reads. The table shows about 720,000 distinct CDR3 sequences, with about 20% occurring only once. The data derive from a study of blood T cells in healthy people across ages. Background on the study: Every two T cells gave about one barcoded beta molecule via template switching. General study points: More naive CD4+ cells and higher diversity were found in long-lived than in aged donors.

The CDR3 consists of 14 residues. The germline V gene encodes CDR1 SEHNR and CDR2 FQNEAQ (reference sequence). Trimming took off 1 base at V and 4 bases at J, with 10 bases between the two ends. The chain recombines TRBV7-9 with TRBJ1-2; no clear D. The TCR comes from a man between 65 and 79 years old in good health. The sequenced material came from blood. In nucleotides, the CDR3 is TGTGCCAGCAGCTTAGAAGGTCTCGCCTATGGCTACACCTTC. Encoded protein: CASSLEGLAYGYTF.